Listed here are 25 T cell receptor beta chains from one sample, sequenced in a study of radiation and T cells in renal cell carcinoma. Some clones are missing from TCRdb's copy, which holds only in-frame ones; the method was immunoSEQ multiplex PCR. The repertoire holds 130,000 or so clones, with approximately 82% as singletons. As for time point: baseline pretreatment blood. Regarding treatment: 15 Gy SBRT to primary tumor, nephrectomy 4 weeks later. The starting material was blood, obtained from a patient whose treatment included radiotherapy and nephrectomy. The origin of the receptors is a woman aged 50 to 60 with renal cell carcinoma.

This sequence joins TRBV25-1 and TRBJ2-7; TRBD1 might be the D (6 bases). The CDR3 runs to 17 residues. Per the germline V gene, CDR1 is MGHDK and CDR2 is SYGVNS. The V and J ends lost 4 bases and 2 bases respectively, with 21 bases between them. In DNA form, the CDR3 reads TGTGCCAGCAGTGTATTGAGGACAGACATGACAGCCTACGAGCAGTACTTC. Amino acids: CASSVLRTDMTAYEQYF.

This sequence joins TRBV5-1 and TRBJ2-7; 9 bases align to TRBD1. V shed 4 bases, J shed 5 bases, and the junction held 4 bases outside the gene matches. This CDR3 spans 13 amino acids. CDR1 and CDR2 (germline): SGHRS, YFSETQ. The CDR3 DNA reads TGCGCCAGCAGCACGGGACAGGGTGACGAGCAGTACTTC. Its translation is CASSTGQGDEQYF.

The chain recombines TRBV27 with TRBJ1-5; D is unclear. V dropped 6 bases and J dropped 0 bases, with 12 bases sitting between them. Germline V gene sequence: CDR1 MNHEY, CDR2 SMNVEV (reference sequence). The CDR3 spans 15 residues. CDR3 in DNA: TGTGCCAGCAGGCCTACATCTCATAGCAATCAGCCCCAGCATTTT. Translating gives CASRPTSHSNQPQHF.

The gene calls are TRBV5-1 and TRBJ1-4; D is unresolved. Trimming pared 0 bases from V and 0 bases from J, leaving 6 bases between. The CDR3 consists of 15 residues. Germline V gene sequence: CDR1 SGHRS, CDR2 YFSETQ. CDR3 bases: TGCGCCAGCAGCTTGGACAGCCCAACTAATGAAAAACTGTTTTTT. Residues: CASSLDSPTNEKLFF. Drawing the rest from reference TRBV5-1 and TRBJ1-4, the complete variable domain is KAGVTQTPRYLIKTRGQQVTLSCSPISGHRSVSWYQQTPGQGLQFLFEYFSETQRNKGNFPGRFSGRQFSNSRSEMNVSTLELGDSALYLCASSLDSPTNEKLFFGSGTQLSVL.

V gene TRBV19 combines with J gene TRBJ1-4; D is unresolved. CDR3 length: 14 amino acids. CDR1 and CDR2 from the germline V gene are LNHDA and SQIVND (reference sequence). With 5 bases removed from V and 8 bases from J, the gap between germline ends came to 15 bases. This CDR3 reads CASSLVAAGEKLFF. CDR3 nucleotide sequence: TGTGCCAGTAGTCTGGTAGCTGCGGGCGAAAAACTGTTTTTT.

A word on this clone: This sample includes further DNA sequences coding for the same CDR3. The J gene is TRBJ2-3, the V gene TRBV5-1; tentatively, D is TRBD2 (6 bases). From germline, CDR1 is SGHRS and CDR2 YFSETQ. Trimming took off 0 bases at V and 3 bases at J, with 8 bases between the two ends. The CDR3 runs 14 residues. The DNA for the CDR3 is TGCGCCAGCAGCTTGGCGAGCGGGACAGATACGCAGTATTTT. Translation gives CASSLASGTDTQYF.

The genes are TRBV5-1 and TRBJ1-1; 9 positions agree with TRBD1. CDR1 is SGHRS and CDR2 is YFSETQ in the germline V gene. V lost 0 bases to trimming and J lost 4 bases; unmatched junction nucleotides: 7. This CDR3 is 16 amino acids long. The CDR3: CASSLEGTGYGTEAFF. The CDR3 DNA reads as TGCGCCAGCAGCTTGGAAGGGACAGGGTACGGCACTGAAGCTTTCTTT.

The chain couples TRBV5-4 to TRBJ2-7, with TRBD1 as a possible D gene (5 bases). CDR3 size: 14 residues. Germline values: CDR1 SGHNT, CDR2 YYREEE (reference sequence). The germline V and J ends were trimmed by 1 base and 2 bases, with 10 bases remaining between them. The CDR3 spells CASSLFRVPYEQYF. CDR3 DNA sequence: TGTGCCAGCAGCTTGTTCAGGGTTCCCTACGAGCAGTACTTC.

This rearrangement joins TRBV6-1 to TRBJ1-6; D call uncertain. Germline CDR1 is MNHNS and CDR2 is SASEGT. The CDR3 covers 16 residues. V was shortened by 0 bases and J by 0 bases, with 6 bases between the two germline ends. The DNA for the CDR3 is TGTGCCAGCAGTGAAGCAGGGAGCTCCTATAATTCACCCCTCCACTTT. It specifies CASSEAGSSYNSPLHF.

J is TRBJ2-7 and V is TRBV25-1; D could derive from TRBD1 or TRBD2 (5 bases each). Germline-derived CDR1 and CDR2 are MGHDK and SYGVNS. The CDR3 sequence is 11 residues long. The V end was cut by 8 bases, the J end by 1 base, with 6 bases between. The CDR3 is CASGGSYEQYF. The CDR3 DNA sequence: TGTGCCAGCGGGGGTTCCTACGAGCAGTACTTC.

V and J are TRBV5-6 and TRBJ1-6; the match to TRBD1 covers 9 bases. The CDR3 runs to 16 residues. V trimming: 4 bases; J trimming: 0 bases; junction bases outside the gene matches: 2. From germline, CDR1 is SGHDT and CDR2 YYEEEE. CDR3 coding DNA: TGTGCCAGCAGCAGGGACAGGGCCTCCTATAATTCACCCCTCCACTTT. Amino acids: CASSRDRASYNSPLHF.

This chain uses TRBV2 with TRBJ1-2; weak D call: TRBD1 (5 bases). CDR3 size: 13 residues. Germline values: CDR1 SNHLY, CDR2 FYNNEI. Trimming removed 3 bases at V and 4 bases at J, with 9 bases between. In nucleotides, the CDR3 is TGTGCCAGCAGTGATAACAGGAGCTATGGCTACACCTTC. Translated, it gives CASSDNRSYGYTF. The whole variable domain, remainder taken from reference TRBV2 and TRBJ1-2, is EPEVTQTPSHQVTQMGQEVILRCVPISNHLYFYWYRQILGQKVEFLVSFYNNEISEKSEIFDDQFSVERPDGSNFTLKIRSTKLEDSAMYFCASSDNRSYGYTFGSGTRLTVV.

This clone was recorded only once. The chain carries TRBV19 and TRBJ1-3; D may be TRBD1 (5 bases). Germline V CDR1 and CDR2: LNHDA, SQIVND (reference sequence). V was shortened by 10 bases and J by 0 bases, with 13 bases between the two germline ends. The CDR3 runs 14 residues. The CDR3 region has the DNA TGTGCCACCAGGGACTTCCACTCTGGAAACACCATATATTTT. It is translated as CATRDFHSGNTIYF.

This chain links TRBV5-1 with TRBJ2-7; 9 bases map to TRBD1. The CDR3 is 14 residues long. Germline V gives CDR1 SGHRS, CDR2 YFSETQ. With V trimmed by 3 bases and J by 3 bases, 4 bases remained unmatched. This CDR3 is CASSWGQGLYEQYF. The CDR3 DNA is TGCGCCAGCAGCTGGGGACAGGGTCTCTACGAGCAGTACTTC. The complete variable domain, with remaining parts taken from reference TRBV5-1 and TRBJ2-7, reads KAGVTQTPRYLIKTRGQQVTLSCSPISGHRSVSWYQQTPGQGLQFLFEYFSETQRNKGNFPGRFSGRQFSNSRSEMNVSTLELGDSALYLCASSWGQGLYEQYFGPGTRLTVT.

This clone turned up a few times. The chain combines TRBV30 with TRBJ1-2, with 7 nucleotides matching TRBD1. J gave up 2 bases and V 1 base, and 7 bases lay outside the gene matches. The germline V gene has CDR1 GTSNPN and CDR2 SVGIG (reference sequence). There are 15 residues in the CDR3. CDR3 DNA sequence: TGTGCCTGGAGTGGGATCTCGACAGGGAACTATGGCTACACCTTC. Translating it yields CAWSGISTGNYGYTF.

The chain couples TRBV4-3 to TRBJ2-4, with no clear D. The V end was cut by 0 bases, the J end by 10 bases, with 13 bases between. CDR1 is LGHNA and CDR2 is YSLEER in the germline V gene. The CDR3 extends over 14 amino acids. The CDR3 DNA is TGCGCCAGCAGCCAAGAAATTGGGCAGACTATTCAGTACTTC. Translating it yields CASSQEIGQTIQYF.

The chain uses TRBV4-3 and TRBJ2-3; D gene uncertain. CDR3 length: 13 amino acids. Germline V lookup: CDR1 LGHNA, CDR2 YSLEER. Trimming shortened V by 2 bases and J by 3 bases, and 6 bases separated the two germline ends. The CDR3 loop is CASSQRMTDTQYF. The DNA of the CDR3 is TGCGCCAGCAGCCAACGGATGACAGATACGCAGTATTTT.

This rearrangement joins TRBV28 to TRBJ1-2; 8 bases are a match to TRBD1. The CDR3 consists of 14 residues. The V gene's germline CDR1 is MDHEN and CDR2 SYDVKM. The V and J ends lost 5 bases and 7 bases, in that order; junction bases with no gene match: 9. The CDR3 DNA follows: TGTGCCAGCAGTCCCCCCGACAGGGGAGGTGGCTACACCTTC. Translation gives CASSPPDRGGGYTF.

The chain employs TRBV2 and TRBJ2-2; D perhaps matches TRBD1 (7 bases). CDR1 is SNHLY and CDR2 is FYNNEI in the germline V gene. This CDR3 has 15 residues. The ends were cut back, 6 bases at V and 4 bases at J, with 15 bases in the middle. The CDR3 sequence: CASSPGTAGTGELFF. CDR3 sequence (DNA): TGTGCCAGCAGCCCCGGGACAGCGGGCACCGGGGAGCTGTTTTTT.

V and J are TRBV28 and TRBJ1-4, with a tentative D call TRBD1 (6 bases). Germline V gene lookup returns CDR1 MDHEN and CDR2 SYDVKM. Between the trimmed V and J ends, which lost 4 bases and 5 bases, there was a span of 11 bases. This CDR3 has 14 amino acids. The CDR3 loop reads CASSSGQQNEKLFF. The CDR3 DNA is TGTGCCAGCAGTTCCGGACAGCAAAATGAAAAACTGTTTTTT.

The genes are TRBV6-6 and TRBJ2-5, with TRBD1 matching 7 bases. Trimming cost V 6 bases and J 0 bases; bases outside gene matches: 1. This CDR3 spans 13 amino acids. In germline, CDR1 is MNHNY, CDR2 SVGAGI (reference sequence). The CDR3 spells CASRGTDQETQYF. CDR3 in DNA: TGTGCCAGCAGGGGGACAGACCAAGAGACCCAGTACTTC.

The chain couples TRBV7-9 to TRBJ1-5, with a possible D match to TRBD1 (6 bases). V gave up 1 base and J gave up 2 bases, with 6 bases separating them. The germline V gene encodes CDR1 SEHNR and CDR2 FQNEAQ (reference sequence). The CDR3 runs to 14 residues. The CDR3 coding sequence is TGTGCCAGCAGCTTAGGACAGGGCAATCAGCCCCAGCATTTT. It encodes CASSLGQGNQPQHF.

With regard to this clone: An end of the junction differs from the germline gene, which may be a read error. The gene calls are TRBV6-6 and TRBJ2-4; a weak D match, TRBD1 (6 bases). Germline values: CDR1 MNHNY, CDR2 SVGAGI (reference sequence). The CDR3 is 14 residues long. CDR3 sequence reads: CASSHSQGKNIQYF. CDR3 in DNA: TGTGCCAGCAGTCACTCGCAGGGGAAAAACATTCAGTACTTC.

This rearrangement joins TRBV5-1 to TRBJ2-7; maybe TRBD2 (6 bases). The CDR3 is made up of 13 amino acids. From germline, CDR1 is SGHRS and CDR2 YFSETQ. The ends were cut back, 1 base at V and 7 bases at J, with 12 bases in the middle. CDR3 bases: TGCGCCAGCAGCTTGTCCCCGGAGGGTGAGCAGTACTTC. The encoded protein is CASSLSPEGEQYF.

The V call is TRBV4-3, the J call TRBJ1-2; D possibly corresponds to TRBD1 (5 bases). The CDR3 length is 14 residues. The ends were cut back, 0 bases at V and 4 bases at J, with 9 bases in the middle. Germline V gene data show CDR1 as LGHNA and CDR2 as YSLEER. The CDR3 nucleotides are TGCGCCAGCAGCCAAGACAGGGACCGCTATGGCTACACCTTC. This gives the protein CASSQDRDRYGYTF.